Given below is one T cell receptor beta chain in context. The source of the sample is a study of blood T cell repertoires in COVID-19. The CDR3 extends over 14 amino acids. Germline assignment: CDR1 MGHRA and CDR2 YSYEKL. Trimming removed 1 base from V and 4 bases from J; junction bases left unmatched: 2. Produced via immunoSEQ multiplex PCR; TCRdb's table is partial and in-frame only. Of tens of thousands of clones in the sample, about 83% are singletons; the top ten hold about a third. The rearrangement links TRBV4-1 to TRBJ2-7, with TRBD2 matching over 9 bases. This receptor was taken from a man between 65 and 80 years old with acute or convalescent COVID-19. Sequenced material: peripheral blood. As DNA, the CDR3 is TGCGCCAGCAGCCAAGGACTAGCGGAATACGAGCAGTACTTC. Amino acids: CASSQGLAEYEQYF.